This T cell receptor beta chain was identified in a study of OX40 agonist ivuxolimab in advanced cancers. About the study as a whole: The costimulatory receptor OX40 (CD134) was targeted by ivuxolimab, a fully human IgG2 agonistic monoclonal antibody. Peripheral TCRbeta sequencing was intended to test whether TCR sequence diversity was altered and clonal T-cell expansion was caused by ivuxolimab. The paper reports the monotherapy dose-escalation portion (N = 52 patients) of the phase I ivuxolimab trial. A male proportion of almost 85% and a mean age of approximately 60 years, ranging from about 23 to 79, were recorded for the dose-escalation cohort. Three dose-escalation patients achieved partial responses, one with hepatocellular carcinoma and two with cutaneous melanoma. Patients were allowed to have had prior anti-PD-1, anti-PD-L1 or anti-CTLA-4 therapy, and 30% to 40% of the dose-escalation patients had been treated with checkpoint inhibitors. Of the roughly 51 patients in dose escalation, around 20 had hepatocellular carcinoma, about 15 had melanoma, 9 had renal cell carcinoma and 9 had head and neck cancer. Intravenous ivuxolimab was administered to patients every 2 weeks at six dose levels: 0.01, 0.1, 0.3, 1.5, 3 and 10 mg/kg. The investigation overall reported the following: The antigen specificity of the peripheral T cells that underwent clonal expansion was not determined. Low levels of normalized T-cell clonal expansion were also seen in some patients who did not respond. In the 0.1-3.0 mg/kg groups, partial responders were among the patients with the lowest normalized peripheral clonal expansion, particularly in CD8+ T cells. At doses from 0.1 to 3.0 mg/kg, clonal expansion was seen in both CD4+ and CD8+ blood T cells between baseline and week 6. After ivuxolimab, more expanded clones were found on average in CD8+ T cells than in CD4+ T cells.

The cysteine opens and the phenylalanine closes a CDR3 of 13 amino acids. Only the CDR3 region is kept as DNA, spanning 39 bases read in frame from base 1. CDR1 and CDR2 were assigned from the germline V gene (reference sequence) as SEHNR and FQNEAQ. Cut back by 5 bases and 3 bases, the V and J ends lie 11 bases apart. Genomic DNA was isolated from the sorted cells so that the TCRbeta CDR3 region could be sequenced. TCRbeta CDR3 regions were sequenced using the immunoSEQ Assay. What TCRdb holds here is the immuneACCESS table cut down to in-frame rearrangements. Part of the clones is not present; checked against another copy, under half of the missing clones reflect an unresolved V gene, and the others are unexplained. Across this sample there are 65,000 to 80,000 clones, with about 91% seen only once. 0.3% to 0.35% of the sample is held by the ten biggest clonotypes. In regard to this clone: Its antigen has not been determined. No base quality values were provided; no much bigger clone lies one nucleotide off.

The trial excluded patients who had a history of autoimmune disease or were on systemic immunosuppression. Peripheral blood for TCR sequencing was collected from all dose cohorts at baseline, on cycle 4 day 1, and on cycle 7 day 1. The samples were taken from a phase I, first-in-human, multicenter, open-label dose-escalation trial of ivuxolimab. Adults with locally advanced or metastatic melanoma, renal cell, hepatocellular, or head and neck squamous cell carcinoma were enrolled in the trial. Before TCR sequencing, CD4+ and CD8+ T cells were separately sorted from peripheral blood. This sequence originates from an adult with an advanced solid tumor such as melanoma, head and neck, liver or kidney cancer. The V and J genes are TRBV7-9 and TRBJ2-7; a weak D assignment points to TRBD1 (5 bases agree). The sample in question was CD4+ or CD8+ T cells sorted from blood, obtained in a trial of the OX40 agonist ivuxolimab. The nucleotide sequence reads as follows: TGTGCCAGCAGCCTCTTTCAGGGCTACGAGCAGTACTTC. Its protein product is CASSLFQGYEQYF.